Below are 24 T cell receptor beta chains sequenced from a single sample in a study of T cell changes during pregnancy in multiple sclerosis. Sequencing used immunoSEQ multiplex PCR; TCRdb keeps in-frame clones, though not all of them. Of about 36,000 clones in the sample, 93% were seen once. The starting material was CD4+ T cells from peripheral blood mononuclear cells, obtained in the first trimester of pregnancy. The receptor source for this set is a female donor with multiple sclerosis, enrolled in a pregnancy study.

J is TRBJ2-1 and V is TRBV6-6; D unresolved. The CDR3 contains 12 residues. Deletions cut 5 bases from V and 9 bases from J, with 11 bases between. The V gene's germline CDR1 is MNHNY and CDR2 SVGAGI (reference sequence). CDR3 nucleotides: TGTGCCAGCAGTCCCCCTTCGTTTGAGCAGTTCTTC. This encodes CASSPPSFEQFF.

This chain joins TRBV18 and TRBJ1-1; D is ambiguous. There are 14 residues in the CDR3. Trimming stripped 0 bases from V and 1 base from J, with 6 bases between. The germline CDR1 and CDR2 sequences are KGHSH and LQKENI. Here the CDR3 DNA reads TGTGCCAGCTCACCACCCTCCAGGAACACTGAAGCTTTCTTT. It codes for CASSPPSRNTEAFF.

The chain has TRBV6-6 and TRBJ2-1, with TRBD1 as a possible D gene (6 bases). The CDR3 runs to 16 residues. Deletions cut 6 bases from V and 0 bases from J, with 15 bases between. The V gene's germline CDR1 is MNHNY and CDR2 SVGAGI (reference sequence). The CDR3 DNA sequence: TGTGCCAGCAGCTCTCAGGGGTCCGGCTCCTACAATGAGCAGTTCTTC. It specifies CASSSQGSGSYNEQFF.

This clone appeared once. The chain combines TRBV18 with TRBJ2-7; TRBD1 agrees at 10 bases. V shed 3 bases, J shed 5 bases, and the junction held 7 bases outside the gene matches. The length of the CDR3 is 15 residues. The germline V gene encodes CDR1 KGHSH and CDR2 LQKENI. The CDR3 loop reads CASSPPGQGTNEQYF. The CDR3 coding sequence is TGTGCCAGCTCACCTCCGGGACAGGGGACGAACGAGCAGTACTTC.

The chain carries TRBV27 and TRBJ2-7; the match to TRBD1 covers 7 bases. The germline gives CDR1 MNHEY, CDR2 SMNVEV (reference sequence). The trim removed 2 bases at V and 2 bases at J, leaving 3 bases unmatched. This CDR3 has 14 amino acids. Here the CDR3 DNA reads TGTGCCAGCAGTTTAAAGGACAGGACCTACGAGCAGTACTTC. Protein product: CASSLKDRTYEQYF.

V gene TRBV7-2 combines with J gene TRBJ2-3; TRBD2 agrees at 11 bases. Germline V gene data show CDR1 as SGHTA and CDR2 as FQGNSA. V trimming: 1 base; J trimming: 1 base; junction bases outside the gene matches: 4. The CDR3 consists of 17 residues. The CDR3 DNA reads TGTGCCAGCAGCTTAGAGGCTAGCGGGGGGCGCACAGATACGCAGTATTTT. Translated: CASSLEASGGRTDTQYF.

This chain joins TRBV30 and TRBJ1-5; possible D gene TRBD1, 6 bases. The CDR3 is 15 amino acids. Trimming took 0 bases from V and 2 from J, leaving 11 bases between them. The germline V gene has CDR1 GTSNPN and CDR2 SVGIG (reference sequence). The CDR3 loop is CAWSVQQGRNQPQHF. CDR3 coding DNA: TGTGCCTGGAGTGTACAGCAGGGGCGCAATCAGCCCCAGCATTTT.

J is TRBJ2-1 and V is TRBV7-3, with 11 positions matching TRBD1. Trimming took 5 bases from V and 5 from J; bases not matched to a gene: 8. This CDR3 spans 16 amino acids. CDR1 is SGHTA, CDR2 FQGTGA, per germline. In nucleotides, the CDR3 is TGTGCCAGCAGCCGCCGCGGGACAGGGGGGGACAATGAGCAGTTCTTC. It is translated as CASSRRGTGGDNEQFF.

The J gene is TRBJ2-7, the V gene TRBV29-1, with 7 bases lining up with TRBD1. Per the germline V gene, CDR1 is SQVTM and CDR2 is ANQGSEA. The CDR3 runs to 14 residues. V dropped 6 bases and J dropped 1; count of bases not matched to a gene: 9. The CDR3 bases are TGCAGCGTCGTTCGGGACAGCAGATCCTACGAGCAGTACTTC. Protein product: CSVVRDSRSYEQYF.

This chain uses TRBV19 with TRBJ2-2; TRBD2 agrees at 9 bases. V lost 10 bases to trimming and J lost 6 bases; unmatched junction nucleotides: 12. Germline CDR1 and CDR2: LNHDA and SQIVND (reference sequence). This CDR3 is 15 amino acids long. The CDR3 DNA sequence: TGTGCCACCCGGGGGGTAGCGGGAGCCCCCGGGGAGCTGTTTTTT. Its translation: CATRGVAGAPGELFF. Complete variable domain (other parts from reference TRBV19 and TRBJ2-2): DGGITQSPKYLFRKEGQNVTLSCEQNLNHDAMYWYRQDPGQGLRLIYYSQIVNDFQKGDIAEGYSVSREKKESFPLTVTSAQKNPTAFYLCATRGVAGAPGELFFGEGSRLTVL.

The chain recombines TRBV6-6 with TRBJ1-1, with 8 bases identical to TRBD1. V lost 5 bases, J lost 8 bases, and 10 bases stayed unmatched. This CDR3 contains 14 residues. Germline assignment: CDR1 MNHNY and CDR2 SVGAGI (reference sequence). This chain's CDR3 is CASSHRTGRTEAFF. In DNA, the CDR3 is TGTGCCAGCAGTCACAGGACAGGGCGAACGGAAGCTTTCTTT.

This clone was seen just once. This rearrangement joins TRBV28 to TRBJ2-5; TRBD2 is a possible D gene (6 bases). Between the trimmed V and J ends, which lost 6 bases and 7 bases, there was a span of 18 bases. The CDR3 spans 14 residues. Germline-derived CDR1 and CDR2 are MDHEN and SYDVKM. In nucleotides, the CDR3 is TGTGCCAGCAGCCTCCGGGGGACTGCGGGGACCCAGTACTTC. This codes for CASSLRGTAGTQYF.

For the CDR3, the DNA is TGTGCCAGCAGTGTTGCTACAGGGGCGGGTGAAGCTTTCTTT. It is translated as CASSVATGAGEAFF. The rearrangement uses TRBV2 and TRBJ1-1; 7 positions match TRBD1. Germline V gene lookup returns CDR1 SNHLY and CDR2 FYNNEI. The trim removed 4 bases at V and 7 bases at J, leaving 9 bases unmatched. The CDR3 totals 14 residues.

This clone appeared a few times. The rearrangement uses TRBV7-2 and TRBJ2-3, with 9 bases identical to TRBD1. Per germline, CDR1 SGHTA and CDR2 FQGNSA. The CDR3 runs 16 residues. Trimming at V came to 0 bases and at J to 2 bases, leaving 3 bases not matched to a gene. DNA for the CDR3: TGTGCCAGCAGCTTAGCGGCACAGGGGGCCACAGATACGCAGTATTTT. This encodes CASSLAAQGATDTQYF. Supplemented by reference TRBV7-2 and TRBJ2-3, the full variable domain reads GAGVSQSPSNKVTEKGKDVELRCDPISGHTALYWYRQSLGQGLEFLIYFQGNSAPDKSGLPSDRFSAERTGGSVSTLTIQRTQQEDSAVYLCASSLAAQGATDTQYFGPGTRLTVL.

The chain carries TRBV18 and TRBJ2-7; 13 positions match TRBD2. Germline lookup yields CDR1 KGHSH and CDR2 LQKENI. V was clipped by 1 base and J by 5 bases; unmatched bases: 11. The CDR3 totals 18 residues. CDR3 bases: TGTGCCAGCTCACCACGTACACTAGCGGGAGGGCCGAGGAACGAGCAGTACTTC. It codes for CASSPRTLAGGPRNEQYF.

The V gene is TRBV2, the J gene TRBJ1-6; no clear D. This CDR3 spans 15 amino acids. The germline gives CDR1 SNHLY, CDR2 FYNNEI. The ends were cut back, 7 bases at V and 0 bases at J, with 10 bases in the middle. The CDR3 DNA follows: TGTGCCAGCAACGGGGAGGGCTCCTATAATTCACCCCTCCACTTT. The encoded protein is CASNGEGSYNSPLHF.

The gene calls are TRBV7-9 and TRBJ1-4; the D is unclear. The CDR3 extends over 12 amino acids. Germline CDR1 SEHNR, CDR2 FQNEAQ (reference sequence). Trimming shortened V by 6 bases and J by 6 bases, and 8 bases separated the two germline ends. The CDR3 here is CASSRSDEKLFF. CDR3 nucleotide sequence: TGTGCCAGCAGTCGTTCGGATGAAAAACTGTTTTTT.

V and J are TRBV28 and TRBJ1-1; D is uncertain. CDR1 and CDR2 (germline): MDHEN, SYDVKM. The CDR3 is 14 residues long. Deletions cut 8 bases from V and 4 bases from J, with 17 bases between. The CDR3 region is CASYQRGLITEAFF. DNA for the CDR3: TGTGCCAGCTATCAAAGAGGGTTGATCACTGAAGCTTTCTTT.

The rearrangement links TRBV28 to TRBJ1-5; perhaps TRBD1 as D (5 bases). The CDR3 is made up of 16 amino acids. CDR1 and CDR2 (germline): MDHEN, SYDVKM. Trimming cost V 4 bases and J 0 bases, with 13 bases left between them. The CDR3 bases are TGTGCCAGCAGTTCCCGGGGGGGGTATAGCAATCAGCCCCAGCATTTT. It yields the protein CASSSRGGYSNQPQHF.

The J gene is TRBJ2-1, the V gene TRBV7-6; 7 bases fit TRBD2. CDR1 and CDR2 from the germline V gene are SGHVS and FNYEAQ. After removal of 3 bases from V and 9 bases from J, the junction contained 2 bases not matched to a gene. CDR3 length equals 12 residues. CDR3: CASSFPGGEQFF. CDR3 sequence (DNA): TGTGCCAGCAGCTTCCCGGGGGGTGAGCAGTTCTTC.

The CDR3: CASSQISSYNSPLHF. Here the CDR3 DNA reads TGTGCCAGCAGCCAAATTAGCTCCTATAATTCACCCCTCCACTTT. The chain carries TRBV7-9 and TRBJ1-6; no clear D. V was shortened by 5 bases and J by 0 bases, with 8 bases between the two germline ends. The CDR3 spans 15 residues. Germline V gives CDR1 SEHNR, CDR2 FQNEAQ (reference sequence).

The chain couples TRBV11-2 to TRBJ2-7, with 7 bases lining up with TRBD2. CDR3 length: 16 residues. After removal of 2 bases from V and 7 bases from J, the junction contained 14 bases not matched to a gene. CDR1 is SGHAT and CDR2 is FQNNGV in the germline V gene. The CDR3 region has the DNA TGTGCCAGCAGCTTAAACAGCGGGATGCCGCCGCTGGAGCAGTACTTC. Amino acids: CASSLNSGMPPLEQYF.

This chain connects TRBV7-9 to TRBJ2-3, with 9 bases fitting TRBD2. Trimming removed 4 bases from V and 5 bases from J; junction bases left unmatched: 7. The CDR3 length is 15 residues. Germline V gene data show CDR1 as SEHNR and CDR2 as FQNEAQ (reference sequence). For the CDR3, the DNA is TGTGCCAGCAGCTCGCGGGGGGGTGTAAGAGATACGCAGTATTTT. Residues: CASSSRGGVRDTQYF.

This clone was counted a few times. The V gene is TRBV30, the J gene TRBJ1-1; D not resolved. CDR1 is GTSNPN and CDR2 is SVGIG in the germline V gene (reference sequence). The CDR3 is 10 amino acids. Trimming took off 0 bases at V and 11 bases at J, with 7 bases between the two ends. This CDR3 reads CAWSVTRAFF. The CDR3 nucleotides read TGTGCCTGGAGTGTAACGAGGGCTTTCTTT. Drawing the rest from reference TRBV30 and TRBJ1-1, the complete variable domain is SQTIHQWPATLVQPVGSPLSLECTVEGTSNPNLYWYRQAAGRGLQLLFYSVGIGQISSEVPQNLSASRPQDRQFILSSKKLLLSDSGFYLCAWSVTRAFFGQGTRLTVV.